This T cell receptor (beta chain) was recovered during a study of OX40 agonist ivuxolimab in advanced cancers. Study summary: Treatment received earlier with anti-PD-1, anti-PD-L1 or anti-CTLA-4 agents was allowed, and 40% had some. Partial responses were achieved by three patients, of whom one had hepatocellular carcinoma and two had cutaneous melanoma. Points from the study as a whole: There were, on average, more expanded clones in CD8+ T cells than in CD4+. CD4+ and CD8+ T cells in blood underwent clonal expansion by week 6 at 0.1 to 3.0 mg/kg.

Repertoires were generated with immunoSEQ multiplex PCR, while TCRdb's copy carries only in-frame clones and drops some. The repertoire includes some 35,000 clones, around 83% of them detected once, and 7.5% to 10% sits in the top ten. This clone is a singleton in its sample. Its antigen remains unidentified. In germline, CDR1 is MNHNY, CDR2 SVGAGI (reference sequence). The V segment lost 4 bases and the J segment 8 bases; nucleotides outside the gene matches: 4. The CDR3 loop spans 12 amino acids. The V call is TRBV6-6, the J call TRBJ1-2, with 7 bases lining up with TRBD1. The sequence derives from an adult with an advanced solid tumor such as melanoma, head and neck, liver or kidney cancer. Here the sequenced sample was CD4+ or CD8+ T cells sorted from blood, taken in a trial of the OX40 agonist ivuxolimab. The chain's CDR3 is CASSSGGQGYTF. The CDR3 DNA is TGTGCCAGCAGTTCAGGGGGTCAGGGCTACACCTTC.